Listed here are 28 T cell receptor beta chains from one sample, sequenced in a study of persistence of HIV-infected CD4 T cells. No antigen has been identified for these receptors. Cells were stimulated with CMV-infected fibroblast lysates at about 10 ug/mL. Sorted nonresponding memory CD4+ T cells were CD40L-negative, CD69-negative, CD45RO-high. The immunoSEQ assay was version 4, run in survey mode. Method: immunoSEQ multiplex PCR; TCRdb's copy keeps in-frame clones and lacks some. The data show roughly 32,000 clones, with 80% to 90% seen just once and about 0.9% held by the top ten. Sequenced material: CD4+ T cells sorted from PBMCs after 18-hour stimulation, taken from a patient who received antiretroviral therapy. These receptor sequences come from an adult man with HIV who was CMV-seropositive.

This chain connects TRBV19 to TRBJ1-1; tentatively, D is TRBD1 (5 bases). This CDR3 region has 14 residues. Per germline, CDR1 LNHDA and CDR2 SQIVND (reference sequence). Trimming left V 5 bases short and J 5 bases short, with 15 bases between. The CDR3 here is CASSLRSGGTEAFF. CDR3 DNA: TGTGCCAGTAGTCTTCGAAGCGGGGGGACTGAAGCTTTCTTT.

CDR3 sequence: CASSLLESDRGVPGANVLTF. The CDR3, as DNA: TGTGCCAGCAGTTTATTAGAGTCGGACAGGGGTGTACCTGGGGCCAACGTCCTGACTTTC. The chain employs TRBV27 and TRBJ2-6; TRBD1 matches at 9 bases. CDR1 MNHEY and CDR2 SMNVEV come from the germline V gene (reference sequence). Losses at the gene ends were 1 base for V and 2 bases for J; bases not matched to a gene: 12. The CDR3 covers 20 residues.

The CDR3 sequence: CASSRLGSGNTIYF. The CDR3 DNA reads as TGTGCCAGCAGTCGGCTTGGCTCTGGAAACACCATATATTTT. The rearrangement joins TRBV6-5 to TRBJ1-3; D not resolved. The V gene's germline CDR1 is MNHEY and CDR2 SVGAGI. CDR3 length: 14 residues. V lost 5 bases and J 0 bases, leaving 8 bases between the germline ends.

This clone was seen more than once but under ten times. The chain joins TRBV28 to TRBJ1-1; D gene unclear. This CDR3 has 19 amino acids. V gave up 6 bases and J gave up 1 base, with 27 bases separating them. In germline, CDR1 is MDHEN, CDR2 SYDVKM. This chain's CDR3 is CASREFTPVSPIRNTEAFF. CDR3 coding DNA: TGTGCCAGCAGAGAGTTTACCCCGGTATCCCCGATTAGGAACACTGAAGCTTTCTTT.

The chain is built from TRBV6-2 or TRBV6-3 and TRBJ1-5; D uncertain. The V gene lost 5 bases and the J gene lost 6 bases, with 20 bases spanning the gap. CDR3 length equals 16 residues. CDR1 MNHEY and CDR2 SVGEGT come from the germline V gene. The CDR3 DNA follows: TGTGCCAGCAGTGATTGGGGTAGAGGTCAGTCTCAGCCCCAGCATTTT. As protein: CASSDWGRGQSQPQHF.

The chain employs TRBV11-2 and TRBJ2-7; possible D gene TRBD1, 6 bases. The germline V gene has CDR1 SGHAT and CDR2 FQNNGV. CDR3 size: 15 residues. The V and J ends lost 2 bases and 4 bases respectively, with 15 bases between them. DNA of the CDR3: TGTGCCAGCAGCTTATACAGGGCTGTGGTGTACGAGCAGTACTTC. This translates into CASSLYRAVVYEQYF.

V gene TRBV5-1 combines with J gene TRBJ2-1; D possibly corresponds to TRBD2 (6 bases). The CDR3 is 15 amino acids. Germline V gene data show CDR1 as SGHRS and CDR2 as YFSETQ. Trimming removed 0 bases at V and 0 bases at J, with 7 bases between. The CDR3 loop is CASSLVGGSYNEQFF. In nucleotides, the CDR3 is TGCGCCAGCAGCTTGGTGGGGGGCTCCTACAATGAGCAGTTCTTC.

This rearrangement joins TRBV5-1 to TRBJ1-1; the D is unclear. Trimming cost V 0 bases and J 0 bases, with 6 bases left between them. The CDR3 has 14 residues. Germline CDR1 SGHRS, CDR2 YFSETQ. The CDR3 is CASSLGSLNTEAFF. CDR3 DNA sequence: TGCGCCAGCAGCTTGGGCAGCTTGAACACTGAAGCTTTCTTT. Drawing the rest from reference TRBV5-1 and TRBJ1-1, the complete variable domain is KAGVTQTPRYLIKTRGQQVTLSCSPISGHRSVSWYQQTPGQGLQFLFEYFSETQRNKGNFPGRFSGRQFSNSRSEMNVSTLELGDSALYLCASSLGSLNTEAFFGQGTRLTVV.

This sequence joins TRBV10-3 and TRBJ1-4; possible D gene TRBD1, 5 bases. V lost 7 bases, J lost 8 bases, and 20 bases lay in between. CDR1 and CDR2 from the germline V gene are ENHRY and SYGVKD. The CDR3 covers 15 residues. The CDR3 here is CAITPGPRDGEKLFF. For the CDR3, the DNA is TGTGCCATCACTCCGGGGCCCAGGGATGGGGAAAAACTGTTTTTT.

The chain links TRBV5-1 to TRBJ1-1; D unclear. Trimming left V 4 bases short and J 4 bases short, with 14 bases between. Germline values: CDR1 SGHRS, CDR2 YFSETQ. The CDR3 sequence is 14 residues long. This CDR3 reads CASSPLGKTTEAFF. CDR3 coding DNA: TGCGCCAGCAGCCCCTTGGGGAAAACCACTGAAGCTTTCTTT.

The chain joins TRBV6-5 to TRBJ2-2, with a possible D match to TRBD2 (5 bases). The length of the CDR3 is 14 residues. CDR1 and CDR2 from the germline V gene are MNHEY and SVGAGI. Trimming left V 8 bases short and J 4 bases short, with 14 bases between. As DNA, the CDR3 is TGTGCCAGCCGGGGTCGGGTCGGCACCGGGGAGCTGTTTTTT. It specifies CASRGRVGTGELFF.

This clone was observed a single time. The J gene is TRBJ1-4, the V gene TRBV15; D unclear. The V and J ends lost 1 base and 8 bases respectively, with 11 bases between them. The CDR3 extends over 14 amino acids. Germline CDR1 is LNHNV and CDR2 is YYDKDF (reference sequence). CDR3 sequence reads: CATSRGDVEEKLFF. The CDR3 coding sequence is TGTGCCACCAGCAGAGGGGATGTGGAAGAAAAACTGTTTTTT. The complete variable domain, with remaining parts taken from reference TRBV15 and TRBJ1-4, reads DAMVIQNPRYQVTQFGKPVTLSCSQTLNHNVMYWYQQKSSQAPKLLFHYYDKDFNNEADTPDNFQSRRPNTSFCFLDIRSPGLGDTAMYLCATSRGDVEEKLFFGSGTQLSVL.

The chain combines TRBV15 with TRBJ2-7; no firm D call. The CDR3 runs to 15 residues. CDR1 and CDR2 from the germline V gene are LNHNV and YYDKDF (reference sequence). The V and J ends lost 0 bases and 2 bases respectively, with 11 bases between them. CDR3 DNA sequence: TGTGCCACCAGCAGAGATCGTTCAGGACCCTACGAGCAGTACTTC. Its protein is CATSRDRSGPYEQYF.

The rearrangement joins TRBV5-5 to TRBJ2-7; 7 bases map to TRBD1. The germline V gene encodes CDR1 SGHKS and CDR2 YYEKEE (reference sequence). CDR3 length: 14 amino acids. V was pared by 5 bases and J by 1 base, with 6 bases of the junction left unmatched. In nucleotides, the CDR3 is TGTGCCAGCAGTTTCGACAGGGCTTCCTACGAGCAGTACTTC. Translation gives CASSFDRASYEQYF.

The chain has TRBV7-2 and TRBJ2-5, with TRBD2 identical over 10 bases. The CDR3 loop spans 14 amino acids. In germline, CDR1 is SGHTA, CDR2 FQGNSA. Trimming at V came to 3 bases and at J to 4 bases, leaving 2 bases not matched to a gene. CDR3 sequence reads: CASSFSSGGETQYF. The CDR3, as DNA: TGTGCCAGCAGCTTCTCTAGCGGGGGAGAGACCCAGTACTTC. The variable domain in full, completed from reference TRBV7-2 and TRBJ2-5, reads GAGVSQSPSNKVTEKGKDVELRCDPISGHTALYWYRQSLGQGLEFLIYFQGNSAPDKSGLPSDRFSAERTGGSVSTLTIQRTQQEDSAVYLCASSFSSGGETQYFGPGTRLLVL.

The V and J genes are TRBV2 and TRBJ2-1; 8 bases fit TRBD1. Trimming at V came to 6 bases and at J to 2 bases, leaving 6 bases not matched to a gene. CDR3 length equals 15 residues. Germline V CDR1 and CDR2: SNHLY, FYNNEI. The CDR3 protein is CASRRDRPTYNEQFF. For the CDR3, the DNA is TGTGCCAGCAGGAGGGACAGGCCAACCTACAATGAGCAGTTCTTC.

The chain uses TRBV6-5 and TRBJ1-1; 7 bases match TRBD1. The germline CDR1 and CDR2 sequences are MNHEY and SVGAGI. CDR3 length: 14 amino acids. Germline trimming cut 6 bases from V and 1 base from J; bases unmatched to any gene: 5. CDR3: CASRTDRRNTEAFF. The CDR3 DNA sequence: TGTGCCAGCAGGACGGACAGGAGGAACACTGAAGCTTTCTTT.

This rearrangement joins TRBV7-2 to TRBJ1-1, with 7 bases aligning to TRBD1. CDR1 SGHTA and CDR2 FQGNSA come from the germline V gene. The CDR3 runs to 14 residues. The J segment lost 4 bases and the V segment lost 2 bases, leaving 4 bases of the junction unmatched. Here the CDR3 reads CASSLFRGSTEAFF. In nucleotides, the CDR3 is TGTGCCAGCAGCTTATTCAGGGGGTCCACTGAAGCTTTCTTT. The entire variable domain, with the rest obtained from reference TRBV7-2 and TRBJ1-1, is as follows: GAGVSQSPSNKVTEKGKDVELRCDPISGHTALYWYRQSLGQGLEFLIYFQGNSAPDKSGLPSDRFSAERTGGSVSTLTIQRTQQEDSAVYLCASSLFRGSTEAFFGQGTRLTVV.

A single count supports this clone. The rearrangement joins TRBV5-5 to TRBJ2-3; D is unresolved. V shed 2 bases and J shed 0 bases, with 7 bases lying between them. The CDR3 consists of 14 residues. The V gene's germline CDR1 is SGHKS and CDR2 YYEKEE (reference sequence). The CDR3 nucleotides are TGTGCCAGCAGCTTCTCCGGCAGCACAGATACGCAGTATTTT. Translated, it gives CASSFSGSTDTQYF.

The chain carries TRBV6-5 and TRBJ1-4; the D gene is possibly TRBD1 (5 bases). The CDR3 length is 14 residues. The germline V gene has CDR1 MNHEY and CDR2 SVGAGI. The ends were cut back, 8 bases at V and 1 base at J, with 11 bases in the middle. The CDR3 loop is CASAQGLTNEKLFF. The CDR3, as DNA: TGTGCCAGCGCCCAGGGTTTAACTAATGAAAAACTGTTTTTT.

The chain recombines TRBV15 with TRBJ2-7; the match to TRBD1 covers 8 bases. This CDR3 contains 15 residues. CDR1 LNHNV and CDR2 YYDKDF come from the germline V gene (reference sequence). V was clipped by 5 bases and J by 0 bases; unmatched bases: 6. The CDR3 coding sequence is TGTGCCACCAGCCGAGGGGACAGGCGCTCCTACGAGCAGTACTTC. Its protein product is CATSRGDRRSYEQYF. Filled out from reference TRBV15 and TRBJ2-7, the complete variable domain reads DAMVIQNPRYQVTQFGKPVTLSCSQTLNHNVMYWYQQKSSQAPKLLFHYYDKDFNNEADTPDNFQSRRPNTSFCFLDIRSPGLGDTAMYLCATSRGDRRSYEQYFGPGTRLTVT.

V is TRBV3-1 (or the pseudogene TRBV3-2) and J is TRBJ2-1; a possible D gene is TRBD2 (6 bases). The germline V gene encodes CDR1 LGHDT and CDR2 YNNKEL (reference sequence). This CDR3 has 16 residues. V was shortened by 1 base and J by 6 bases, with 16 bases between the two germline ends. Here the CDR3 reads CASSQGTRGWSNEQFF. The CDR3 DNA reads TGTGCCAGCAGCCAAGGGACTCGGGGGTGGTCCAATGAGCAGTTCTTC.

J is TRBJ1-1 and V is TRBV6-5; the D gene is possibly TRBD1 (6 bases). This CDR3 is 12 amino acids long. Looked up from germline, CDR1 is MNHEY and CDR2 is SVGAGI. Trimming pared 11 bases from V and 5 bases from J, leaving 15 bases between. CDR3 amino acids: CALKEGVTEAFF. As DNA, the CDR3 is TGTGCCCTAAAAGAGGGGGTGACTGAAGCTTTCTTT.

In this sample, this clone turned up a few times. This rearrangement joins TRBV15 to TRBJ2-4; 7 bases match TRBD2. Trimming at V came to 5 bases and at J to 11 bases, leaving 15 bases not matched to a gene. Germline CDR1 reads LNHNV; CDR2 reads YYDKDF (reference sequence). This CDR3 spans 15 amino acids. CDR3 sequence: CATSGDKLAARVQYF. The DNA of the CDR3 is TGTGCCACCAGCGGGGATAAGCTAGCGGCCAGGGTTCAGTACTTC. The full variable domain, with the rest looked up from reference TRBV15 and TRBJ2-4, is DAMVIQNPRYQVTQFGKPVTLSCSQTLNHNVMYWYQQKSSQAPKLLFHYYDKDFNNEADTPDNFQSRRPNTSFCFLDIRSPGLGDTAMYLCATSGDKLAARVQYFGAGTRLSVL.

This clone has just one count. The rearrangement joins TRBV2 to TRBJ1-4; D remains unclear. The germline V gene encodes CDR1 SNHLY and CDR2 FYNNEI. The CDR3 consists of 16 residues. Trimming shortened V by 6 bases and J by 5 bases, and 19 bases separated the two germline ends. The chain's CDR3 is CASRERALGLNEKLFF. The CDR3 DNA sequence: TGTGCCAGCAGAGAAAGGGCTCTAGGATTAAATGAAAAACTGTTTTTT.

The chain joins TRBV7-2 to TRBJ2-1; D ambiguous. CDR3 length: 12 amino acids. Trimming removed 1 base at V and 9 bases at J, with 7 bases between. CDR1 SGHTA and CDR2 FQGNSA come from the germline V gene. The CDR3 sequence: CASSLEALEQFF. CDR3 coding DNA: TGTGCCAGCAGCTTAGAGGCGCTTGAGCAGTTCTTC.

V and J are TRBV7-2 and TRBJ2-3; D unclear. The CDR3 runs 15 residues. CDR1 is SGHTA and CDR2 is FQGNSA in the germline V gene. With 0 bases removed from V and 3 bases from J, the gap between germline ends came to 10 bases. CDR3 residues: CASSLARSRTDTQYF. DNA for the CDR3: TGTGCCAGCAGCTTAGCGCGCTCTAGAACAGATACGCAGTATTTT.

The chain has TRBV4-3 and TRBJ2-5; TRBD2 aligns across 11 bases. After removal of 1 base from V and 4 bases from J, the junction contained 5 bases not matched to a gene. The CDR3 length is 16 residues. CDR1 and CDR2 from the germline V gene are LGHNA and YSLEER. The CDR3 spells CASSQGLAGGRETQYF. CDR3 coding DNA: TGCGCCAGCAGCCAAGGGCTAGCGGGGGGCAGAGAGACCCAGTACTTC.